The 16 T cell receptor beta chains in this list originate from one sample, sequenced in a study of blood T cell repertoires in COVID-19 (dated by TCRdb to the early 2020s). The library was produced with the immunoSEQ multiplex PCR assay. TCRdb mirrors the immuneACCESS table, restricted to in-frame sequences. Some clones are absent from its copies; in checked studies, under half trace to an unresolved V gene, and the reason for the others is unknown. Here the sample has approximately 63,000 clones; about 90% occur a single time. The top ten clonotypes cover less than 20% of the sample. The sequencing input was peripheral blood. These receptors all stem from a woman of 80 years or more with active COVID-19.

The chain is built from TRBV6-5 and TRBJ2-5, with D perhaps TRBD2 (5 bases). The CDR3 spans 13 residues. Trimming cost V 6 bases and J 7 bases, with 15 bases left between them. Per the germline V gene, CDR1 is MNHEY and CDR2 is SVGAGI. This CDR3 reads CASRPGSLGTQYF. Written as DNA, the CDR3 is TGTGCCAGCAGGCCGGGGTCTTTAGGGACCCAGTACTTC.

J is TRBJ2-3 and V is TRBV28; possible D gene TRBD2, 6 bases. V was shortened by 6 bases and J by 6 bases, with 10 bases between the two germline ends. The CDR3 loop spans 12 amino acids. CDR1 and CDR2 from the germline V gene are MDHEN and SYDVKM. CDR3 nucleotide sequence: TGTGCCAGCAGGTCGGGAGTCGATACGCAGTATTTT. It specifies CASRSGVDTQYF.

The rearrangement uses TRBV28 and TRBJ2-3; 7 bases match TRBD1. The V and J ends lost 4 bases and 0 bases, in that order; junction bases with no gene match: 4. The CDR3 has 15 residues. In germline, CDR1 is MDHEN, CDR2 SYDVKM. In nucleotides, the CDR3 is TGTGCCAGCAGTTCCCCGGGACAGAGCACAGATACGCAGTATTTT. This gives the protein CASSSPGQSTDTQYF. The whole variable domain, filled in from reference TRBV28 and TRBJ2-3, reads DVKVTQSSRYLVKRTGEKVFLECVQDMDHENMFWYRQDPGLGLRLIYFSYDVKMKEKGDIPEGYSVSREKKERFSLILESASTNQTSMYLCASSSPGQSTDTQYFGPGTRLTVL.

This CDR3 is CASIRGGVMIGELFF. The DNA for the CDR3 is TGTGCCAGCATCCGGGGAGGGGTAATGATCGGGGAGCTGTTTTTT. The V gene is TRBV7-9, the J gene TRBJ2-2; 7 positions match TRBD2. In germline, CDR1 is SEHNR, CDR2 FQNEAQ (reference sequence). This CDR3 contains 15 residues. J gave up 7 bases and V 7 bases, and 12 bases lay outside the gene matches.

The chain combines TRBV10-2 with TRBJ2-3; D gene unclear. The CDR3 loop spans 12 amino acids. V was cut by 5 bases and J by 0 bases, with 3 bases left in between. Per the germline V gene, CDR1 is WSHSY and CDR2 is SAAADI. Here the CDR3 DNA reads TGCGCCAGCAGTCAAAGCACAGATACGCAGTATTTT. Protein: CASSQSTDTQYF.

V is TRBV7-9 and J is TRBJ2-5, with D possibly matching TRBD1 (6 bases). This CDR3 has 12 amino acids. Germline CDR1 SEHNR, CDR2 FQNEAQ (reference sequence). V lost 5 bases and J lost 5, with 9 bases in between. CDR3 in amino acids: CASSRTVETQYF. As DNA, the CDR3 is TGTGCCAGCAGCCGGACAGTTGAGACCCAGTACTTC.

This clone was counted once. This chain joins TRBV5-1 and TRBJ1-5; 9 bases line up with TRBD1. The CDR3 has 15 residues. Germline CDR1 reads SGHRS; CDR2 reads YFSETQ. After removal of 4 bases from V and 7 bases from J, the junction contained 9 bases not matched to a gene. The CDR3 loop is CASSPGTGLLQPQHF. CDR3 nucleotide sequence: TGCGCCAGCAGCCCCGGGACAGGGCTGCTGCAGCCCCAGCATTTT. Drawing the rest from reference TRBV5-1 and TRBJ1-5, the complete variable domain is KAGVTQTPRYLIKTRGQQVTLSCSPISGHRSVSWYQQTPGQGLQFLFEYFSETQRNKGNFPGRFSGRQFSNSRSEMNVSTLELGDSALYLCASSPGTGLLQPQHFGDGTRLSIL.

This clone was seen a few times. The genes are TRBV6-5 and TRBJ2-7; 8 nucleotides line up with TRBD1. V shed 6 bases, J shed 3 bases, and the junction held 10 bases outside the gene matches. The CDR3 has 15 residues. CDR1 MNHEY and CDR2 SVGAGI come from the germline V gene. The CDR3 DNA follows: TGTGCCAGCAGCCTCACAGGGGGACCCCACTACGAGCAGTACTTC. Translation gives CASSLTGGPHYEQYF.

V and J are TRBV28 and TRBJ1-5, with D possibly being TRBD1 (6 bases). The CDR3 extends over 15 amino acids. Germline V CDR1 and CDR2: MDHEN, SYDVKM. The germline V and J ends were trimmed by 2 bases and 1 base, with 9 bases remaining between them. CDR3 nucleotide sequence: TGTGCCAGCAGTTTACTAGACAGGAGCAATCAGCCCCAGCATTTT. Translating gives CASSLLDRSNQPQHF. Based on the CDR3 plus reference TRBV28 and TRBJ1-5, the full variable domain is DVKVTQSSRYLVKRTGEKVFLECVQDMDHENMFWYRQDPGLGLRLIYFSYDVKMKEKGDIPEGYSVSREKKERFSLILESASTNQTSMYLCASSLLDRSNQPQHFGDGTRLSIL.

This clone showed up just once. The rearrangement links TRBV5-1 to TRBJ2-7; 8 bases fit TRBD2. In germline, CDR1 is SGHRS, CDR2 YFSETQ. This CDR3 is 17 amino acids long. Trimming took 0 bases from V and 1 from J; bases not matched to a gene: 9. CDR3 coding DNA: TGCGCCAGCAGCTTGGCCGGGGCGGGGGGCTTTTCCTACGAGCAGTACTTC. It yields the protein CASSLAGAGGFSYEQYF.

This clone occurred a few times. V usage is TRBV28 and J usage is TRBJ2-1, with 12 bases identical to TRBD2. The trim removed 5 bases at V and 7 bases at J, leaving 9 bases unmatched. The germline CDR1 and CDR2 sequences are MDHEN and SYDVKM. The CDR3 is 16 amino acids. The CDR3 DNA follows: TGTGCCAGCAGTGTCGGACTAGCGGGGAGTCTGAATGAGCAGTTCTTC. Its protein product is CASSVGLAGSLNEQFF.

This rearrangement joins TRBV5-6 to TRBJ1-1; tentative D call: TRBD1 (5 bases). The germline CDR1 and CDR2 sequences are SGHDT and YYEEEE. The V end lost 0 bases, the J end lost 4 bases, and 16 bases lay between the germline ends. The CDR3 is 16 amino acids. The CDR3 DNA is TGTGCCAGCAGCTTGGTTGGGGCAACAAAACTCACTGAAGCTTTCTTT. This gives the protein CASSLVGATKLTEAFF.

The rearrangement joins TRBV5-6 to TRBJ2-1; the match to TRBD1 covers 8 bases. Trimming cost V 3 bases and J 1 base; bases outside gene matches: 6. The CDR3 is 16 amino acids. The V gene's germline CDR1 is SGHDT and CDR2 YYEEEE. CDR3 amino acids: CASSSIQGASYNEQFF. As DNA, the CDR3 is TGTGCCAGCAGCTCAATCCAGGGGGCTTCCTACAATGAGCAGTTCTTC.

CDR3 protein: CASSPDRVEETQYF. The CDR3 DNA reads as TGTGCCAGCAGTCCGGACAGGGTTGAAGAGACCCAGTACTTC. The chain recombines TRBV2 with TRBJ2-5; 8 bases agree with TRBD1. CDR1 and CDR2 from the germline V gene are SNHLY and FYNNEI. The V segment lost 5 bases and the J segment 3 bases; nucleotides outside the gene matches: 5. The CDR3 totals 14 residues.

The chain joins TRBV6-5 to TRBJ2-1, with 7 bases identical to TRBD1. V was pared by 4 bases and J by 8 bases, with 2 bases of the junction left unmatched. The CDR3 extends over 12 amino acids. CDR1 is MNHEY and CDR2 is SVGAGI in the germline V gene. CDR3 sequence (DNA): TGTGCCAGCAGTTTACAGGGGCATGAGCAGTTCTTC. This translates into CASSLQGHEQFF.

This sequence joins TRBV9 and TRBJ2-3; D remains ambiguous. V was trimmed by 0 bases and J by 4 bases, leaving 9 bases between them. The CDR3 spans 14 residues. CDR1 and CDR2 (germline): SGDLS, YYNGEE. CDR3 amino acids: CASSVAIEADTQYF. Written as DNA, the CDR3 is TGTGCCAGCAGCGTAGCTATCGAGGCAGATACGCAGTATTTT.